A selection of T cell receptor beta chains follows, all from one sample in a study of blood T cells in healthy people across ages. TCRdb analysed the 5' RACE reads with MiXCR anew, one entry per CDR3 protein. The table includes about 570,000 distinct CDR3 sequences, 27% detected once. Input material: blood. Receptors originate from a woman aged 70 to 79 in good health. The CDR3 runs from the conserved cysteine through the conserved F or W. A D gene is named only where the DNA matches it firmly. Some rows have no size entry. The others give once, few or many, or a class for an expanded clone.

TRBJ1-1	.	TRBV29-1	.	TGCAGCGTCCGGGGATTTTCAAACACTGAAGCTTTCTTT	CSVRGFSNTEAFF
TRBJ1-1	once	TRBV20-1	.	TGCGGGGCCACGGTGGGGGGGAACACTGAAGCTTTCTTT	CGATVGGNTEAFF
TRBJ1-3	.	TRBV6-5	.	TGTGCCAGCAGAGACAGGCCGAGCTCTGGAAACACCATATATTTT	CASRDRPSSGNTIYF
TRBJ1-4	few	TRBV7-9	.	TGTGCCAGCAGCCTTCAGACAGGCAGTAATGAAAAACTGTTTTTT	CASSLQTGSNEKLFF
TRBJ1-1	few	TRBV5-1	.	TGCGCCAGCAGCTTGTTAACATCGGGGGGCACTGAAGCTTTCTTT	CASSLLTSGGTEAFF
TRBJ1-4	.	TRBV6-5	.	TGTGCCACCAAGATGTTTGGGGAAAAACTGTTTTTT	CATKMFGEKLFF
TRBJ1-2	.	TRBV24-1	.	TGTACCACCAGTGATGGCAGTGGCTACACCTTC	CTTSDGSGYTF
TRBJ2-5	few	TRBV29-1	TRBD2	TGCAGCCTCTGGGGTGTAGCGGGGGTGGAGACCCAGTACTTC	CSLWGVAGVETQYF
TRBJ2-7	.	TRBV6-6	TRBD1	TGTGCCAGCAGTTACTCGAAGCCGCCCGGGACAGGGGATCGAGAGCAGTACTTC	CASSYSKPPGTGDREQYF
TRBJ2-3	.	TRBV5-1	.	TGCGCCAGCAGCTTGGTACCGGCAACAGATACGCAGTATTTT	CASSLVPATDTQYF
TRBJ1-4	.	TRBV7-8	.	TGTGCCAGCAGCTCCACCACCCGGCGGGCTAATGAAAAACTGTTTTTT	CASSSTTRRANEKLFF
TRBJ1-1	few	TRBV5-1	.	TGCGCCAGCCAAACAGGGAGCGGGGGGAACACTGAAGCTTTCTTT	CASQTGSGGNTEAFF
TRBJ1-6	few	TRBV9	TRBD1	TGTGCCAGCAGCCCAAGGGACAGCCATTATAATTCACCCCTCCACTTT	CASSPRDSHYNSPLHF
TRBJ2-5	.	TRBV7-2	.	TGTGCCAGCAGCCCCCGACAGGCTCAAGAGACCCAGTGCTTC	CASSPRQAQETQCF
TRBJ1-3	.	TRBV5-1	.	TGCGCCAGCAGCTTGGCCGGACCCTCGGGGGACGACACCATATATTTT	CASSLAGPSGDDTIYF
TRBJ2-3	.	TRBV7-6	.	TGTGCCAGCAGCTTAGTGGGGCCAGGTCGAGATACGCAGTATTTT	CASSLVGPGRDTQYF
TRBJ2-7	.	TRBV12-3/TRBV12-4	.	TGTGCCAGCAGTTTCTACGGCCCTGAGCAGTACTTC	CASSFYGPEQYF
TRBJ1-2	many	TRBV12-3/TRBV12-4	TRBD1	TGTGCCAGCAGTTTAGCCGGACAGGAGAATGGCTACACCTTC	CASSLAGQENGYTF
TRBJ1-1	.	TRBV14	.	TGTGCCAGCAGAAAAGGGGTCGCTGAAGCTTTCTTT	CASRKGVAEAFF
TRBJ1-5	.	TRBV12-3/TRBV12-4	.	TGTGCCAGCAGTTTAATGGGACGGACGGATCAGCCCCAGCATTTT	CASSLMGRTDQPQHF
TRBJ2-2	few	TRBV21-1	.	TGTGTCAGCAGACAGAACACCGGGGAGCTGTTTTTT	CVSRQNTGELFF
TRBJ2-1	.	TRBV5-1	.	TGCGCCAGCAGCTCGACAGGTAGACCGGGCAATGAGCAGTTCTTC	CASSSTGRPGNEQFF
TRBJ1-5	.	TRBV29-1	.	TGCAGCGTTACAGAAACCTTTAATCAGCCCCTGCATTTT	CSVTETFNQPLHF
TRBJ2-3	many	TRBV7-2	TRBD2	TGTGCCAGCAGGAGCGGGGGCAGCACAGATACGCAGTATTTT	CASRSGGSTDTQYF
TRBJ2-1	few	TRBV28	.	TGTGCCAGCAGTTCAAGACAGGTAGAGCAGTTCTTC	CASSSRQVEQFF
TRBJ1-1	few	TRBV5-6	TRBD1	TGTGCCAGCAGCCCCTACCAGGGGGGCGACACTGAAGCTTTCTTT	CASSPYQGGDTEAFF
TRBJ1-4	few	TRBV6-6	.	TGTGCCAGCAGTTACCAGGGGAAACTTGAAAAACTGTTTTTT	CASSYQGKLEKLFF
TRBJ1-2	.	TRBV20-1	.	TGCAGTGCTAGCATCGCAGGGCAAGGCTACGCCTTC	CSASIAGQGYAF
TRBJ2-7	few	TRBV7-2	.	TGTGCCAGCAGCGCTTTCGGGACGGGAAGCTCCTACGAGCAGTACTTC	CASSAFGTGSSYEQYF
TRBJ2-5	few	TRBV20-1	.	TGCAGTGCTTGGGGCGTAGCAGAGACCCAGTACTTC	CSAWGVAETQYF
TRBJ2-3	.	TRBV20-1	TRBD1	TGCAGTGTTTTCGGGACAGGGAGAGCAGATACGCAGTATTTT	CSVFGTGRADTQYF
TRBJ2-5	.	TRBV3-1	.	TGTGCCAGCAGCCGGAGCCTCTCTGGGACCCAGTACTTC	CASSRSLSGTQYF
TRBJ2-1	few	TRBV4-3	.	TGCGCCAGCAGCCAAGATCCTGCGGGTGTAGCGACCCTTTACAATGAGCAGTTCTTC	CASSQDPAGVATLYNEQFF
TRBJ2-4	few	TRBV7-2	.	TGTGCCAGCAGCGCCTGGGGGGCGGGCGACATTCAGTACTTC	CASSAWGAGDIQYF
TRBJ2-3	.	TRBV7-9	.	TGTGCCAGCAGCCCGTTTGGGGGGGGGCCAACAGATACGCAGTATTTT	CASSPFGGGPTDTQYF
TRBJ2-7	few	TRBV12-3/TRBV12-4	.	TGTGCCAGCAGTCGGGGAGCCCTCTACGAGCAGTACTTC	CASSRGALYEQYF
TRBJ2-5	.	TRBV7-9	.	TGTGCCAGCAGCCTAAGACAGATCCAAGAGACCCAGTACTTC	CASSLRQIQETQYF
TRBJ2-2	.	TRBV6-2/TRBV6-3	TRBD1	TGTGCCAGCAGGCCACAGGGGTTGGTCGGTCCCGGGGAGCTGTTTTTT	CASRPQGLVGPGELFF
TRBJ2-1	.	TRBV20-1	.	TGCAGTGCTAGATCATTGATGACAGAAGAGTTCTTC	CSARSLMTEEFF
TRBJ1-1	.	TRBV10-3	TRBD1	TGTGCCATCAGGCGGACAGGCCCAATGGGCACTGAAGCTTTCTTT	CAIRRTGPMGTEAFF
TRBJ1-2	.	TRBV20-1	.	TGCAGTGCTACGGCAGGAACAGCTAACTATGGCTACACCTTC	CSATAGTANYGYTF
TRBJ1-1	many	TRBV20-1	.	TGCGGGGGAGAATCAGGGAACACTGAAGCTTTCTTT	CGGESGNTEAFF
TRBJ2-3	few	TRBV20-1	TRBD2	TGCAGTGTTAGGACTAGCAGAGGGGTTGATACGCAGTATTTT	CSVRTSRGVDTQYF
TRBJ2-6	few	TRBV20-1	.	TGCAGTGCTAACGCTGGGGCCAACGTCCTGACTTTC	CSANAGANVLTF
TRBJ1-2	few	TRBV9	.	TGTGCCAGCAGCCGGGGAGGGCAGGAGGAAAGCTACACCTTC	CASSRGGQEESYTF
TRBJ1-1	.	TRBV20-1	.	TGCAGTGCTTGGGCGCCCATGAACACTGAAGCTTTCTTT	CSAWAPMNTEAFF
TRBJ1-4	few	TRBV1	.	TGCACCAGCAGCCAGGAGAAGGGACCGGCCGATAATGAAAAACTGTTTTTT	CTSSQEKGPADNEKLFF
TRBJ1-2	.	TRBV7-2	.	TGTGCCAGCAGCCCATATGGGGGGCAGGGCGTCGGCTACACCTTC	CASSPYGGQGVGYTF
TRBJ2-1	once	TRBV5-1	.	TGCGCCAGCAGCTCGGAGGCCAGGAGGGGGGAGCAGTTCTTC	CASSSEARRGEQFF
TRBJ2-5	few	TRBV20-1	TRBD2	TGCAGTGCTAGACGGACTAGCGGGGGGGCCCTAGAGACCCAGTACTTC	CSARRTSGGALETQYF
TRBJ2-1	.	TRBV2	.	TGTGCCAGCAGTGGTTGGGATGAGCAGTTCTTC	CASSGWDEQFF
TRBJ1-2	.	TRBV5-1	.	TGCGCCAGCAGCTGGGGGCCGAACTATGGCTACACCTTC	CASSWGPNYGYTF
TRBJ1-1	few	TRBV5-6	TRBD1	TGTGCCAGCAGTCAACCGGGGCAGGGGGTTTATAGAACTGAAGCTTTCTTT	CASSQPGQGVYRTEAFF
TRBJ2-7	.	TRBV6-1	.	TGTGCCAGCAGTGAATGGGTTAGCTCCTACGAGCAGTACTTC	CASSEWVSSYEQYF
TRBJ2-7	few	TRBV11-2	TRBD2	TGTGCCAGCAGCGGGACTAGCGGCTACGAGCAGTACTTC	CASSGTSGYEQYF
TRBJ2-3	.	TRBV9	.	TGTGCCAGCAGCGCCGCCCTTACAGATACGCAGTATTTT	CASSAALTDTQYF
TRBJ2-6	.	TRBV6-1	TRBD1	TGTGCCAGCAGGGATGACAGGGCCGGGGCCAACGTCCTGACTTTC	CASRDDRAGANVLTF